This TCR beta chain came from a study of T-cell memory formation after mild COVID-19. As concerns this clonotype: Its antigen remains unknown.

The CDR3 has 17 residues. Germline assignment: CDR1 SGDLS and CDR2 YYNGEE. Trimming left V 4 bases short and J 4 bases short, with 20 bases between. From 5'RACE with constant-segment primers came TCR alpha and TCR beta cDNA libraries that carried sample barcodes and UMIs. MiXCR was run by TCRdb on the 5' RACE reads, yielding one entry per CDR3 protein. The sample consists of 200,000 to 250,000 distinct CDR3 sequences, around 8.8% of them appearing once. The study, taken as a whole, reports: In second-wave clones peaking day 37, SARS-CoV-2 specificity remained unconfirmed. The appearance of some responding clones in pre-infection memory suggested that cross-reactive memory joined.

The receptor comes from a man between 18 and 29 years old who had mild COVID-19 (a few samples of this study predate the infection). Cell type and time point are not known. The J gene is TRBJ2-2, the V gene TRBV9, with a weak D call TRBD1 (5 bases). Material: PBMCs or a T cell subset sorted from them (not recorded which). The CDR3 here is CASSPRVRRASTGELFF. CDR3 nucleotide sequence: TGTGCCAGCAGCCCTCGAGTTCGCAGGGCGTCCACCGGGGAGCTGTTTTTT.